This TCR beta chain came from a study of OX40 agonist ivuxolimab in advanced cancers. Using immunoSEQ multiplex PCR, the repertoire was profiled, and TCRdb retains in-frame clones only, with some absent. The sample yields approximately 25,000 clones, approximately 83% seen once. The CDR3 runs 11 residues. In germline, CDR1 is SGHKS, CDR2 YYEKEE (reference sequence). The germline V and J ends were trimmed by 4 bases and 6 bases, with 8 bases remaining between them. The genes are TRBV5-5 and TRBJ2-7; either TRBD1 or TRBD2 may fit D (6 bases each). Sequencing was performed on CD4+ or CD8+ T cells sorted from blood, taken in a trial of the OX40 agonist ivuxolimab. This TCR came from an adult with an advanced solid tumor such as melanoma, head and neck, liver or kidney cancer. The chain's CDR3 is CASSGGGEQYF. The CDR3 DNA sequence: TGTGCCAGCAGCGGAGGGGGCGAGCAGTACTTC.